These 10 T cell receptor beta chains came from one sample sequenced in a study of T-cell reconstitution after alpha-beta-depleted transplantation in children. Unique molecular identifiers were incorporated during preparation of the TCRbeta library. TCRdb reprocessed the PCR reads via MiXCR and lists one record per CDR3 protein. The table includes hundreds of thousands of distinct CDR3 sequences, around 7.7% detected once. This specimen consisted of PBMCs, mostly from graft donor cells, obtained 360 days after TCRalphabeta/CD19-depleted stem cell transplant. Source of these receptors: a male patient between 2 and 10 years old who had a stem cell transplant for acute myeloid leukemia, so the T cells may come from the graft donor.

In its sample, this clonotype was seen a few times. The chain uses TRBV5-1 and TRBJ1-6, with 9 bases aligning to TRBD1. The CDR3 has 15 residues. Germline V lookup: CDR1 SGHRS, CDR2 YFSETQ. With 4 bases clipped from V and 9 bases from J, the junction kept 8 bases outside the gene matches. CDR3 amino acids: CASSTWTGDTSPLHF. The CDR3 nucleotides are TGCGCCAGCAGCACCTGGACAGGGGATACTTCACCCCTCCACTTT.

This clonotype appeared many times. The chain couples TRBV15 to TRBJ2-4; no clear D. CDR1 and CDR2 (germline): LNHNV, YYDKDF (reference sequence). The CDR3 runs to 16 residues. Trimming pared 1 base from V and 0 bases from J, leaving 10 bases between. CDR3 nucleotide sequence: TGTGCCACCAGCAGAGGGTCCGACCTAGCCAAAAACATTCAGTACTTC. As protein: CATSRGSDLAKNIQYF.

This clonotype was recorded a few times. The gene calls are TRBV5-1 and TRBJ2-1; the match to TRBD2 covers 9 bases. The CDR3 is 14 amino acids. Germline CDR1 and CDR2: SGHRS and YFSETQ. The junction had 3 bases not matched to a gene; V was cut back by 1 base and J by 7 bases. The CDR3 coding sequence is TGCGCCAGCAGCTTGAAAGGACTAGCGAATGAGCAGTTCTTC. Its protein is CASSLKGLANEQFF.

A few counts support this clonotype. J is TRBJ1-1 and V is TRBV12-3 or TRBV12-4; the match to TRBD1 covers 10 bases. J lost 4 bases, V lost 8 bases, and 13 bases had no gene match. This CDR3 spans 16 amino acids. Here the CDR3 DNA reads TGTGCCAGCCACCATCTACCGGGACAGGGGCCCACTGAAGCTTTCTTT. Its protein product is CASHHLPGQGPTEAFF.

The chain recombines TRBV7-2 with TRBJ1-2, with D perhaps matching TRBD1 (5 bases). Trimming pared 1 base from V and 0 bases from J, leaving 12 bases between. This CDR3 comprises 16 residues. The germline CDR1 and CDR2 sequences are SGHTA and FQGNSA. CDR3 sequence reads: CASSLVAGNANYGYTF. The CDR3 nucleotides are TGTGCCAGCAGCTTAGTGGCAGGGAACGCTAACTATGGCTACACCTTC.

This sequence joins TRBV7-2 and TRBJ1-1; D unclear. V lost 2 bases, J lost 6 bases, and 10 bases lay in between. Germline-derived CDR1 and CDR2 are SGHTA and FQGNSA. There are 13 residues in the CDR3. The CDR3 nucleotides are TGTGCCAGCAGCTTAAGCGGGTTGTCTGAAGCTTTCTTT. Translation: CASSLSGLSEAFF.

Only a few counts were recorded for this clonotype. The J gene is TRBJ2-1, the V gene TRBV5-1, with 7 bases aligning to TRBD2. V shed 0 bases, J shed 7 bases, and the junction held 10 bases outside the gene matches. CDR3 length equals 16 residues. Per the germline V gene, CDR1 is SGHRS and CDR2 is YFSETQ. For the CDR3, the DNA is TGCGCCAGCAGCTTGGGGGGCCTGGGGGGGGGTAATGAGCAGTTCTTC. Translated: CASSLGGLGGGNEQFF.

This clonotype occurred many times. The chain carries TRBV24-1 and TRBJ2-1; 12 bases map to TRBD2. The CDR3 loop spans 18 amino acids. CDR1 and CDR2 from the germline V gene are KGHDR and SFDVKD. J was trimmed by 5 bases and V by 3 bases; bases with no gene match: 10. The CDR3 loop reads CATSDGLAGRRGNNEQFF. CDR3 DNA sequence: TGTGCCACCAGTGATGGACTAGCGGGGCGACGGGGGAACAATGAGCAGTTCTTC.

The rearrangement links TRBV12-3 or TRBV12-4 to TRBJ1-1, with unresolved D. There are 15 residues in the CDR3. Trimming shortened V by 7 bases and J by 11 bases, and 26 bases separated the two germline ends. The CDR3 sequence: CASNSRTQTPFGAFF. In DNA, the CDR3 is TGTGCCAGCAATTCCCGGACCCAAACGCCATTTGGGGCTTTCTTT.

The table lists this clonotype with a few counts. This chain links TRBV6-5 with TRBJ2-3; D remains unclear. The CDR3 has 13 residues. Germline lookup yields CDR1 MNHEY and CDR2 SVGAGI. V was pared by 5 bases and J by 4 bases, with 10 bases between. The CDR3 sequence: CASSQNGADTQYF. The CDR3 nucleotides read TGTGCCAGCAGTCAGAATGGCGCAGATACGCAGTATTTT.